This T cell receptor (beta chain) was captured by sequencing in a study of blood T cells in healthy people across ages. Extracted total RNA amounted to at least 5.5 micrograms for each sample. J gave up 3 bases and V 2 bases, and 10 bases lay outside the gene matches. Germline CDR1 MDHEN, CDR2 SYDVKM. The CDR3 spans 17 residues. Primed by a sample-barcoded 5' primer and a J-beta primer mix, a second PCR proceeded for roughly 6 to 12 cycles. Using its own MiXCR run on the 5' RACE reads, TCRdb lists one record per CDR3 protein. The sample lists more than 600,000 distinct CDR3 sequences, approximately 25% occurring once. This clonotype was seen a few times. This sample also appeared in a second study, on T cells of mothers and their children.

This chain uses TRBV28 with TRBJ2-7; 10 bases agree with TRBD1. The sequence came from a boy aged 10-17 years in good health. Material: blood. The CDR3 DNA sequence: TGTGCCAGCAGTTTAGACGAGACAGGGGGCTTCGACTACGAGCAGTACTTC. Protein: CASSLDETGGFDYEQYF.